Presented here are 31 T cell receptor beta chains from one specimen sequenced in a study of blood T cell repertoires in COVID-19 (dated by TCRdb to the early 2020s). Library preparation used the immunoSEQ multiplex PCR assay. TCRdb retrieved this table from immuneACCESS and kept in-frame rearrangements only. Not all clones are present; in checked studies, unresolved V genes account for under half, and no reason is known for the remainder. Present in this sample are 300,000 to 450,000 clones, approximately 89% of which were seen just once. The ten most abundant clones make up just under 4% of the sample. The sample was peripheral blood. The receptors stem from a woman aged 55-70 years with COVID-19, enrolled during active disease.

V and J are TRBV6-5 and TRBJ1-5; D possibly corresponds to TRBD1 (5 bases). Germline V CDR1 and CDR2: MNHEY, SVGAGI. This CDR3 is 15 amino acids long. V shed 6 bases and J shed 6 bases, with 18 bases lying between them. CDR3: CASSLDSQNSQPQHF. Here the CDR3 DNA reads TGTGCCAGCAGCTTAGACAGCCAGAATAGTCAGCCCCAGCATTTT.

The chain joins TRBV2 to TRBJ1-6; TRBD1 matches at 9 bases. Looked up from germline, CDR1 is SNHLY and CDR2 is FYNNEI. V was clipped by 6 bases and J by 10 bases; unmatched bases: 16. There are 17 residues in the CDR3. CDR3 coding DNA: TGTGCCAGCAGCAAAGAATTGACAGGGGGTTGGAGATCACCCCTCCACTTT. This codes for CASSKELTGGWRSPLHF.

In this sample, this clone turned up once. The V gene is TRBV4-1, the J gene TRBJ2-1, with D perhaps TRBD1 (7 bases). The germline V and J ends were trimmed by 2 bases and 7 bases, with 18 bases remaining between them. Per the germline V gene, CDR1 is MGHRA and CDR2 is YSYEKL. The CDR3 totals 16 residues. The CDR3 nucleotides read TGCGCCAGCAGCCAATTTGCTACGACAGGGAGGAATGAGCAGTTCTTC. Protein product: CASSQFATTGRNEQFF.

This sequence joins TRBV5-8 and TRBJ2-5; the D is unclear. The CDR3 is made up of 14 amino acids. Germline V lookup: CDR1 SGHTS, CDR2 YDEGEE. The germline V and J ends were trimmed by 5 bases and 5 bases, with 16 bases remaining between them. The CDR3 reads CASRRGRLWETQYF. CDR3 bases: TGTGCCAGCAGAAGAGGAAGGTTGTGGGAGACCCAGTACTTC.

The chain links TRBV20-1 to TRBJ2-1; D unresolved. Germline CDR1 DFQATT, CDR2 SNEGSKA (reference sequence). V was shortened by 5 bases and J by 7 bases, with 9 bases between the two germline ends. This CDR3 contains 11 residues. The CDR3 loop reads CSAPDFNEQFF. The CDR3 region has the DNA TGCAGTGCTCCCGACTTTAATGAGCAGTTCTTC.

The chain has TRBV28 and TRBJ1-5; D may be TRBD1 (6 bases). This CDR3 region has 16 residues. Germline-derived CDR1 and CDR2 are MDHEN and SYDVKM. Trimming cost V 6 bases and J 0 bases, with 15 bases left between them. CDR3 sequence (DNA): TGTGCCAGCAGCCGTGGCCAGGGGTTTAGCAATCAGCCCCAGCATTTT. Translation gives CASSRGQGFSNQPQHF.

The J gene is TRBJ2-2, the V gene TRBV27; 9 bases are shared with TRBD1. With 5 bases clipped from V and 3 bases from J, the junction kept 1 base outside the gene matches. The CDR3 is 14 amino acids. Per germline, CDR1 MNHEY and CDR2 SMNVEV (reference sequence). As DNA, the CDR3 is TGTGCCAGCAGTCGACAGGGGGACACCGGGGAGCTGTTTTTT. Protein sequence: CASSRQGDTGELFF.

J is TRBJ2-1 and V is TRBV5-1; possibly TRBD1 for D (6 bases). V was clipped by 4 bases and J by 0 bases, with 11 bases between them. Germline assignment: CDR1 SGHRS and CDR2 YFSETQ. The CDR3 is 15 amino acids. The CDR3 bases are TGCGCCAGCAGCCCCGGACAGATCTCCTACAATGAGCAGTTCTTC. Translating gives CASSPGQISYNEQFF.

V and J are TRBV6-4 and TRBJ2-7, with 9 bases identical to TRBD2. V dropped 6 bases and J dropped 7; count of bases not matched to a gene: 13. The CDR3 runs 15 residues. CDR1 MRHNA and CDR2 SNTAGT come from the germline V gene. For the CDR3, the DNA is TGTGCCAGCAGCGCACAAGCCGGGACTAGCTCAGAGCAGTACTTC. Amino acids: CASSAQAGTSSEQYF.

V is TRBV6-5 and J is TRBJ2-2; 11 bases agree with TRBD2. The CDR3 spans 16 residues. After removal of 2 bases from V and 3 bases from J, the junction contained 2 bases not matched to a gene. The germline CDR1 and CDR2 sequences are MNHEY and SVGAGI. CDR3 DNA sequence: TGTGCCAGCAGTTACACTAGCGGGGGATACACCGGGGAGCTGTTTTTT. Translated: CASSYTSGGYTGELFF.

This clone has a handful of counts. The CDR3 protein is CASSARGGLGEQYF. CDR3 coding DNA: TGTGCCAGCAGCGCCCGGGGAGGGCTGGGGGAGCAGTACTTC. The rearrangement uses TRBV9 and TRBJ2-7, with 7 bases matching TRBD2. Trimming cost V 3 bases and J 7 bases; bases outside gene matches: 10. This CDR3 has 14 residues. Germline CDR1 is SGDLS and CDR2 is YYNGEE.

The V and J genes are TRBV29-1 and TRBJ1-1; D gene ambiguous. Trimming removed 7 bases from V and 1 base from J, with 13 bases in between. The germline CDR1 and CDR2 sequences are SQVTM and ANQGSEA. The CDR3 consists of 13 residues. The CDR3 nucleotides read TGCAGCGCGACCGGGGTCAGGAACACTGAAGCTTTCTTT. It is translated as CSATGVRNTEAFF.

This sequence joins TRBV10-1 and TRBJ2-3; 14 bases are a match to TRBD2. V lost 8 bases, J lost 5 bases, and 3 bases stayed unmatched. The CDR3 is made up of 14 amino acids. Germline values: CDR1 WNHNN, CDR2 SYGVQD (reference sequence). Here the CDR3 DNA reads TGCGCCAGCGCAGGACTAGCGGGGGGAGATACGCAGTATTTT. Translating it yields CASAGLAGGDTQYF.

V and J are TRBV9 and TRBJ1-3; possible D gene TRBD1, 5 bases. The germline CDR1 and CDR2 sequences are SGDLS and YYNGEE. There are 14 residues in the CDR3. Trimming took off 1 base at V and 1 base at J, with 6 bases between the two ends. The CDR3 coding sequence is TGTGCCAGCAGCGTACCAGGGTCTGGAAACACCATATATTTT. Encoded protein: CASSVPGSGNTIYF.

V gene TRBV10-1 combines with J gene TRBJ1-5; D may be TRBD1 (6 bases). V was cut by 0 bases and J by 9 bases, with 6 bases left in between. There are 12 residues in the CDR3. Germline values: CDR1 WNHNN, CDR2 SYGVQD (reference sequence). CDR3: CASSESGAPQHF. CDR3 nucleotides: TGCGCCAGCAGTGAGTCGGGGGCGCCCCAGCATTTT.

As to this clone: A much larger clone lies one base from this, so it may be a read error. This CDR3 is also generated by other DNA sequences in the sample. The V call is TRBV6-6, the J call TRBJ1-1; 11 bases map to TRBD1. This CDR3 region has 16 residues. The germline gives CDR1 MNHNY, CDR2 SVGAGI (reference sequence). J was trimmed by 6 bases and V by 2 bases; bases with no gene match: 8. CDR3 in DNA: TGTGCCAGCAGTTACCTCGGACAGGGGGCTAGTGCTGAAGCTTTCTTT. As protein: CASSYLGQGASAEAFF.

CDR3 in amino acids: CASSLRGNEKLFF. The CDR3, as DNA: TGTGCCAGCAGTTTGCGGGGGAATGAAAAACTGTTTTTT. The V gene is TRBV27, the J gene TRBJ1-4; D may be TRBD1 (5 bases). The V end was cut by 3 bases, the J end by 5 bases, with 7 bases between. Germline lookup yields CDR1 MNHEY and CDR2 SMNVEV (reference sequence). This CDR3 spans 13 amino acids. Filled out from reference TRBV27 and TRBJ1-4, the complete variable domain reads EAQVTQNPRYLITVTGKKLTVTCSQNMNHEYMSWYRQDPGLGLRQIYYSMNVEVTDKGDVPEGYKVSRKEKRNFPLILESPSPNQTSLYFCASSLRGNEKLFFGSGTQLSVL.

The chain joins TRBV5-1 to TRBJ1-1, with 8 bases identical to TRBD1. Losses at the gene ends were 0 bases for V and 3 bases for J; bases not matched to a gene: 7. The germline gives CDR1 SGHRS, CDR2 YFSETQ. CDR3 length: 16 amino acids. CDR3 protein: CASSLAGGWYDTEAFF. CDR3 nucleotides: TGCGCCAGCAGCTTGGCAGGGGGCTGGTATGACACTGAAGCTTTCTTT.

The count of this clone is one. The CDR3 nucleotides are TGTGCCAGCAGCACTAGGGTTTTAGCGGGGGGGTCGATATACAATGAGCAGTTCTTC. This translates into CASSTRVLAGGSIYNEQFF. The rearrangement joins TRBV7-2 to TRBJ2-1, with TRBD2 identical over 11 bases. With V trimmed by 5 bases and J by 4 bases, 16 bases remained unmatched. CDR1 and CDR2 from the germline V gene are SGHTA and FQGNSA. CDR3 length: 19 residues.

The DNA of the CDR3 is TGTGCCAGCAGTTTTGACAGGGTCAGTGGCTACACCTTC. Protein: CASSFDRVSGYTF. The chain is built from TRBV6-5 and TRBJ1-2, with 7 bases matching TRBD1. Germline loops: CDR1 MNHEY, CDR2 SVGAGI. Trimming at V came to 4 bases and at J to 7 bases, leaving 6 bases not matched to a gene. CDR3 length equals 13 residues.

The chain combines TRBV12-3 or TRBV12-4 with TRBJ1-3; D is uncertain. The V end lost 4 bases, the J end lost 4 bases, and 8 bases lay between the germline ends. The CDR3 extends over 13 amino acids. CDR3 nucleotide sequence: TGTGCCAGCAGTTCGACTCTAGGAAACACCATATATTTT. It codes for CASSSTLGNTIYF.

This chain connects TRBV6-5 to TRBJ1-1; D is uncertain. Looked up from germline, CDR1 is MNHEY and CDR2 is SVGAGI. V was clipped by 7 bases and J by 1 base, with 13 bases between them. The CDR3 is 14 residues long. The CDR3 loop is CASKEGGRNTEAFF. DNA for the CDR3: TGTGCCAGCAAAGAAGGTGGGAGGAACACTGAAGCTTTCTTT.

This clone occurred once. The chain joins TRBV7-8 to TRBJ1-6, with 8 bases fitting TRBD1. The CDR3 consists of 13 residues. V shed 8 bases, J shed 8 bases, and the junction held 5 bases outside the gene matches. The V gene's germline CDR1 is SGHVS and CDR2 FQNEAQ. In DNA, the CDR3 is TGTGCCAGCGACAGGGGAGGCGATTCACCCCTCCACTTT. It yields the protein CASDRGGDSPLHF.

This sequence joins TRBV5-4 and TRBJ2-1, with 7 positions matching TRBD1. Germline lookup yields CDR1 SGHNT and CDR2 YYREEE (reference sequence). The CDR3 is made up of 15 amino acids. V dropped 5 bases and J dropped 6; count of bases not matched to a gene: 11. In DNA, the CDR3 is TGTGCCAGCAGTCCCGATTTAGGGGGCGGCAATGAGCAGTTCTTC. Its translation is CASSPDLGGGNEQFF.

This chain links TRBV13 with TRBJ1-2; a weak D match, TRBD1 (6 bases). V shed 5 bases and J shed 3 bases, with 16 bases lying between them. Germline lookup yields CDR1 PRHDT and CDR2 FYEKMQ (reference sequence). The CDR3 length is 15 residues. The CDR3 DNA reads as TGTGCCAGCAGCCACCGAACAGGGAGGGACTATGGCTACACCTTC. Translation gives CASSHRTGRDYGYTF.

The chain couples TRBV7-2 to TRBJ2-1; 7 bases line up with TRBD1. The CDR3 extends over 17 amino acids. Germline V CDR1 and CDR2: SGHTA, FQGNSA. V gave up 5 bases and J gave up 3 bases; unmatched junction bases: 13. The CDR3 DNA is TGTGCCAGCAGCGGTAGGCGTTTGGCAGGGGGCTACAATGAGCAGTTCTTC. The encoded protein is CASSGRRLAGGYNEQFF. Full variable domain (rest looked up from reference TRBV7-2 and TRBJ2-1): GAGVSQSPSNKVTEKGKDVELRCDPISGHTALYWYRQSLGQGLEFLIYFQGNSAPDKSGLPSDRFSAERTGGSVSTLTIQRTQQEDSAVYLCASSGRRLAGGYNEQFFGPGTRLTVL.

This chain links TRBV7-6 with TRBJ2-3; 15 bases line up with TRBD2. Germline CDR1 reads SGHVS; CDR2 reads FNYEAQ. The CDR3 is made up of 16 amino acids. Germline trimming cut 4 bases from V and 8 bases from J; bases unmatched to any gene: 7. The DNA of the CDR3 is TGTGCCAGCAGCTCCGGACTAGCGGGGGGGGCTCGTACGCAGTATTTT. As protein: CASSSGLAGGARTQYF.

The chain is built from TRBV27 and TRBJ1-6; 9 bases are shared with TRBD1. CDR3 length: 15 amino acids. Germline V gene lookup returns CDR1 MNHEY and CDR2 SMNVEV (reference sequence). Losses at the gene ends were 5 bases for V and 6 bases for J; bases not matched to a gene: 5. CDR3 in DNA: TGTGCCAGCAGTCTAACAGGGGGCGGTAATTCACCCCTCCACTTT. Its protein product is CASSLTGGGNSPLHF.

The chain links TRBV6-2 or TRBV6-3 to TRBJ2-3; D ambiguous. This CDR3 is built from 12 residues. With 2 bases removed from V and 10 bases from J, the gap between germline ends came to 10 bases. Germline-derived CDR1 and CDR2 are MNHEY and SVGEGT. CDR3 region: CASSYPPSSQYF. The CDR3 DNA reads as TGTGCCAGCAGTTACCCCCCTAGTTCGCAGTATTTT.

This rearrangement joins TRBV9 to TRBJ1-3; 7 bases align to TRBD1. Germline loops: CDR1 SGDLS, CDR2 YYNGEE. This CDR3 contains 17 residues. The junction had 6 bases not matched to a gene; V was cut back by 0 bases and J by 0 bases. CDR3 DNA: TGTGCCAGCAGCGTAGCCCTGGGACAGTCCTCTGGAAACACCATATATTTT. Its protein product is CASSVALGQSSGNTIYF.

This clone came up once. This chain links TRBV5-4 with TRBJ1-1; D is perhaps TRBD1 (6 bases). Germline-derived CDR1 and CDR2 are SGHNT and YYREEE (reference sequence). The V and J ends lost 4 bases and 1 base respectively, with 11 bases between them. The CDR3 runs 14 residues. In nucleotides, the CDR3 is TGTGCCAGCAGCCAGGGGTCCGGGAACACTGAAGCTTTCTTT. Translation: CASSQGSGNTEAFF.